These 12 T cell receptor beta chains were sequenced from one sample in a study of CD8+ T cells in alopecia areata. Extraction of RNA preceded its reverse transcription into cDNA, which served as the sequencing template. This table comes from immunoSEQ multiplex PCR, and its TCRdb copy is limited to in-frame clones, with some not included. The repertoire includes around 210,000 clones, roughly 64% of them detected once, and 4% to 4.5% sits in the top ten. Treatment described: oral pan-JAK inhibitor, 5-10 mg twice daily. Sequenced material: CD4+ T cells sorted from blood, taken at week 4, from a patient treated with tofacitinib. The receptors come from a human donor with alopecia areata.

About this clone itself: An end of the junction does not agree with germline; a read error may underlie this. This rearrangement joins TRBV29-1 to TRBJ2-2, with a weak D call TRBD2 (5 bases). Germline V lookup: CDR1 SQVTM, CDR2 ANQGSEA. This CDR3 comprises 14 residues. CDR3 coding DNA: TGCAGCGTTGAAGATCGCAGTTACACCGGGGAGCTGTCTTTT. It codes for CSVEDRSYTGELSF.

The rearrangement uses TRBV2 and TRBJ2-2; 7 bases match TRBD1. Looked up from germline, CDR1 is SNHLY and CDR2 is FYNNEI. Germline trimming cut 5 bases from V and 6 bases from J; bases unmatched to any gene: 3. CDR3 length: 13 residues. CDR3 sequence reads: CASSPQGAGELFF. The CDR3 DNA reads as TGTGCCAGCAGTCCGCAGGGGGCCGGGGAGCTGTTTTTT.

Worth noting for this clone: Other nucleotide sequences in the sample specify the same CDR3. The V gene is TRBV29-1, the J gene TRBJ2-3; D possibly corresponds to TRBD2 (6 bases). CDR3 length equals 14 residues. V lost 4 bases and J 0 bases, leaving 11 bases between the germline ends. Germline V lookup: CDR1 SQVTM, CDR2 ANQGSEA. The CDR3 nucleotides are TGCAGCGTTGCACCCGGGACTAGCACAGATACGCAGTATTTT. Translating it yields CSVAPGTSTDTQYF.

The V and J genes are TRBV4-2 and TRBJ2-1; D perhaps matches TRBD2 (6 bases). Trimming took 0 bases from V and 0 from J, leaving 9 bases between them. This CDR3 has 16 residues. The germline V gene encodes CDR1 LGHNA and CDR2 YNFKEQ. Written as DNA, the CDR3 is TGTGCCAGCAGCCAAGAGGTAGCGGACTCCTACAATGAGCAGTTCTTC. Translating it yields CASSQEVADSYNEQFF.

This chain uses TRBV27 with TRBJ2-6, with a weak D call TRBD1 (5 bases). The ends were cut back, 2 bases at V and 2 bases at J, with 7 bases in the middle. The CDR3 totals 15 residues. In germline, CDR1 is MNHEY, CDR2 SMNVEV (reference sequence). In DNA form, the CDR3 reads TGTGCCAGCAGTTTAAAGGGGACTGGGGCCAACGTCCTGACTTTC. This gives the protein CASSLKGTGANVLTF.

This clone was detected a few times. Other DNA sequences in the sample encode the same CDR3. This chain uses TRBV7-2 with TRBJ1-2; no firm D call. CDR1 and CDR2 (germline): SGHTA, FQGNSA. CDR3 length equals 14 residues. V was shortened by 1 base and J by 0 bases, with 6 bases between the two germline ends. The CDR3 DNA reads TGTGCCAGCAGCTTAGGCGGACCTAACTATGGCTACACCTTC. The encoded protein is CASSLGGPNYGYTF.

This chain uses TRBV7-2 with TRBJ1-2; 7 nucleotides align to TRBD1. The CDR3 consists of 15 residues. Germline CDR1 reads SGHTA; CDR2 reads FQGNSA. The V segment lost 5 bases and the J segment 7 bases; nucleotides outside the gene matches: 13. The CDR3 reads CASSRTGESWAGYTF. The CDR3 DNA reads as TGTGCCAGCAGCCGCACAGGGGAGAGTTGGGCTGGCTACACCTTC. Full variable domain (outside the CDR3, taken from reference TRBV7-2 and TRBJ1-2): GAGVSQSPSNKVTEKGKDVELRCDPISGHTALYWYRQSLGQGLEFLIYFQGNSAPDKSGLPSDRFSAERTGGSVSTLTIQRTQQEDSAVYLCASSRTGESWAGYTFGSGTRLTVV.

The V gene is TRBV2, the J gene TRBJ1-5; D is unclear. The CDR3 totals 13 residues. The germline V gene encodes CDR1 SNHLY and CDR2 FYNNEI. The V and J ends lost 6 bases and 4 bases respectively, with 10 bases between them. Here the CDR3 reads CASSSPQNQPQHF. CDR3 nucleotide sequence: TGTGCCAGCAGCTCTCCGCAGAATCAGCCCCAGCATTTT.

This chain connects TRBV7-9 to TRBJ2-1; D possibly matches TRBD1 or TRBD2 (5 bases each). Trimming removed 5 bases at V and 15 bases at J, with 14 bases between. The CDR3 spans 11 residues. Germline-derived CDR1 and CDR2 are SEHNR and FQNEAQ (reference sequence). This CDR3 reads CASSPQGRPFF. DNA for the CDR3: TGTGCCAGCAGCCCCCAGGGACGTCCGTTCTTC.

The chain uses TRBV30 and TRBJ2-1, with a possible D match to TRBD2 (7 bases). CDR1 is GTSNPN, CDR2 SVGIG, per germline (reference sequence). The CDR3 loop spans 19 amino acids. Trimming cost V 3 bases and J 4 bases, with 28 bases left between them. The CDR3 region has the DNA TGTGCCTGGAGCCGGGGGCGTCTGGGGAGGGACTCCTCGTACAATGAGCAGTTCTTC. Protein: CAWSRGRLGRDSSYNEQFF.

This rearrangement joins TRBV27 to TRBJ2-1; 8 nucleotides align to TRBD2. Trimming cost V 5 bases and J 9 bases; bases outside gene matches: 18. Germline V lookup: CDR1 MNHEY, CDR2 SMNVEV (reference sequence). The CDR3 length is 17 residues. CDR3: CASSPLRGGPVVGEQFF. CDR3 DNA sequence: TGTGCCAGCAGTCCCCTCCGGGGGGGACCAGTTGTGGGTGAGCAGTTCTTC.

This clone was observed a few times. V usage is TRBV2 and J usage is TRBJ2-3; tentatively, D is TRBD2 (5 bases). Per the germline V gene, CDR1 is SNHLY and CDR2 is FYNNEI. Trimming removed 1 base from V and 4 bases from J, with 15 bases in between. CDR3 length equals 16 residues. CDR3 in amino acids: CASSEGLAVSADTQYF. In DNA form, the CDR3 reads TGTGCCAGCAGTGAAGGGCTAGCAGTGTCCGCAGATACGCAGTATTTT.